The 21 T cell receptor beta chains below come from one sample, sequenced in a study of T cell responses to AZD1222 COVID-19 vaccine. TCRdb's copy holds only in-frame clones and misses some; the assay was immunoSEQ multiplex PCR. The data contain 80,000 or so clones, just over 90% of them seen just once; the ten biggest clones take up 3% to 3.5%. Sequencing used peripheral blood, obtained 28 days after the second AZD1222 dose. The receptors were gathered from an adult who received the AZD1222 COVID-19 vaccine.

The chain recombines TRBV5-1 with TRBJ2-7; 10 bases map to TRBD2. J was trimmed by 4 bases and V by 4 bases; bases with no gene match: 5. The CDR3 spans 14 residues. Germline loops: CDR1 SGHRS, CDR2 YFSETQ. The CDR3 is CASSPRTSGYEQYF. In DNA form, the CDR3 reads TGCGCCAGCAGCCCTCGGACTAGCGGATACGAGCAGTACTTC.

The CDR3, as DNA: TGTGCCAGCAGCGTAGCCATAACTACGAACACCGGGGAGCTGTTTTTT. Its protein product is CASSVAITTNTGELFF. V and J are TRBV9 and TRBJ2-2, with D uncertain. The germline gives CDR1 SGDLS, CDR2 YYNGEE. The CDR3 spans 16 residues. Between the trimmed V and J ends, which lost 0 bases and 0 bases, there was a span of 9 bases. Filled out from reference TRBV9 and TRBJ2-2, the complete variable domain reads DSGVTQTPKHLITATGQRVTLRCSPRSGDLSVYWYQQSLDQGLQFLIQYYNGEERAKGNILERFSAQQFPDLHSELNLSSLELGDSALYFCASSVAITTNTGELFFGEGSRLTVL.

This chain joins TRBV3-1 (or the pseudogene TRBV3-2) and TRBJ2-1, with TRBD2 matching 9 bases. Losses at the gene ends were 3 bases for V and 7 bases for J; bases not matched to a gene: 10. Germline CDR1 and CDR2: LGHDT and YNNKEL (reference sequence). The CDR3 is 16 residues long. The CDR3 DNA sequence: TGTGCCAGCAGCCATCAAGGCGGGAGGGCGGAGAATGAGCAGTTCTTC. Translating it yields CASSHQGGRAENEQFF.

J is TRBJ2-2 and V is TRBV11-2; D may be TRBD2 (6 bases). The germline gives CDR1 SGHAT, CDR2 FQNNGV. The CDR3 covers 14 residues. Trimming took off 5 bases at V and 3 bases at J, with 10 bases between the two ends. CDR3 DNA: TGTGCCAGCAGCGGGGACTTATACACCGGGGAGCTGTTTTTT. Amino acid sequence: CASSGDLYTGELFF.

The V gene is TRBV4-2, the J gene TRBJ2-1; no firm D call. The V end was cut by 0 bases, the J end by 4 bases, with 4 bases between. This CDR3 is 13 amino acids long. Germline loops: CDR1 LGHNA, CDR2 YNFKEQ. The CDR3 is CASSQDGYNEQFF. In DNA form, the CDR3 reads TGTGCCAGCAGCCAAGACGGTTACAATGAGCAGTTCTTC.

This rearrangement joins TRBV7-9 to TRBJ1-1, with 7 bases matching TRBD1. Germline CDR1 SEHNR, CDR2 FQNEAQ (reference sequence). This CDR3 is built from 17 residues. V dropped 7 bases and J dropped 3; count of bases not matched to a gene: 17. The CDR3: CASTKGDSATMYTEAFF. In DNA form, the CDR3 reads TGTGCCAGCACAAAGGGGGACAGCGCAACAATGTACACTGAAGCTTTCTTT. Filled out from reference TRBV7-9 and TRBJ1-1, the complete variable domain reads DTGVSQNPRHKITKRGQNVTFRCDPISEHNRLYWYRQTLGQGPEFLTYFQNEAQLEKSRLLSDRFSAERPKGSFSTLEIQRTEQGDSAMYLCASTKGDSATMYTEAFFGQGTRLTVV.

The chain recombines TRBV2 with TRBJ2-7; possible D gene TRBD1, 6 bases. Trimming pared 5 bases from V and 5 bases from J, leaving 13 bases between. The CDR3 runs to 13 residues. Looked up from germline, CDR1 is SNHLY and CDR2 is FYNNEI. As DNA, the CDR3 is TGTGCCAGCAGTTTATTGGGGGACAACGAGCAGTACTTC. It yields the protein CASSLLGDNEQYF.

This chain joins TRBV11-2 and TRBJ2-7, with 10 nucleotides matching TRBD2. Germline assignment: CDR1 SGHAT and CDR2 FQNNGV. This CDR3 comprises 16 residues. Unmatched junction bases numbered 12, after V lost 5 bases and J lost 5 bases. The CDR3 loop is CASSPSLAGVLDEQYF. CDR3 coding DNA: TGTGCCAGCAGCCCCTCCCTAGCGGGAGTTCTCGACGAGCAGTACTTC.

This rearrangement joins TRBV15 to TRBJ2-5; TRBD1 is a possible D gene (6 bases). Looked up from germline, CDR1 is LNHNV and CDR2 is YYDKDF (reference sequence). Trimming took off 0 bases at V and 5 bases at J, with 13 bases between the two ends. This CDR3 has 15 residues. As DNA, the CDR3 is TGTGCCACCAGCAGAGACGTGGGGGCCGAGGAGACCCAGTACTTC. Amino acids: CATSRDVGAEETQYF. Full variable domain (remainder filled in from reference TRBV15 and TRBJ2-5): DAMVIQNPRYQVTQFGKPVTLSCSQTLNHNVMYWYQQKSSQAPKLLFHYYDKDFNNEADTPDNFQSRRPNTSFCFLDIRSPGLGDTAMYLCATSRDVGAEETQYFGPGTRLLVL.

The chain is built from TRBV12-3 or TRBV12-4 and TRBJ2-7; a weak D match, TRBD2 (6 bases). The V end was cut by 7 bases, the J end by 7 bases, with 17 bases between. The CDR3 covers 13 residues. The CDR3 loop reads CASTFSSGVEQYF. In nucleotides, the CDR3 is TGTGCCAGCACATTTAGTTCGGGAGTGGAGCAGTACTTC.

J is TRBJ1-4 and V is TRBV5-1; D not certain. CDR3 length: 15 residues. Germline CDR1 is SGHRS and CDR2 is YFSETQ. Trimming stripped 0 bases from V and 4 bases from J, with 10 bases between. This chain's CDR3 is CASSLDGILNEKLFF. The CDR3, as DNA: TGCGCCAGCAGCTTGGACGGGATTCTTAATGAAAAACTGTTTTTT.

This rearrangement joins TRBV6-5 to TRBJ1-5; 9 bases match TRBD1. Germline V gene sequence: CDR1 MNHEY, CDR2 SVGAGI. V gave up 6 bases and J gave up 1 base; unmatched junction bases: 1. CDR3 length: 14 amino acids. CDR3 region: CASSDRGSNQPQHF. CDR3 DNA: TGTGCCAGCAGCGACAGGGGGAGCAATCAGCCCCAGCATTTT.

V and J are TRBV19 and TRBJ2-3; D unclear. Deletions cut 3 bases from V and 1 base from J, with 5 bases between. CDR3 length: 13 residues. Germline loops: CDR1 LNHDA, CDR2 SQIVND (reference sequence). This CDR3 is CASSILGTDTQYF. CDR3 DNA: TGTGCCAGTAGTATCCTGGGCACAGATACGCAGTATTTT.

The chain uses TRBV10-3 and TRBJ2-3; no reliable D call. This CDR3 is built from 11 residues. With 10 bases removed from V and 2 bases from J, the gap between germline ends came to 7 bases. Germline V lookup: CDR1 ENHRY, CDR2 SYGVKD. CDR3 loop: CATTHTDTQYF. The CDR3 DNA reads TGTGCCACCACCCACACAGATACGCAGTATTTT.

The chain carries TRBV11-3 and TRBJ2-3, with 7 bases fitting TRBD1. Germline values: CDR1 SGHNT, CDR2 YENEEA. There are 19 residues in the CDR3. The J segment lost 2 bases and the V segment lost 3 bases, leaving 17 bases of the junction unmatched. In nucleotides, the CDR3 is TGTGCCAGCAGCTTCCCAATGGCGGGCCCGGACAGGACCACAGATACGCAGTATTTT. It codes for CASSFPMAGPDRTTDTQYF.

This chain uses TRBV6-6 with TRBJ2-4; 8 bases map to TRBD2. Trimming removed 5 bases from V and 7 bases from J; junction bases left unmatched: 4. The CDR3 is 13 residues long. From germline, CDR1 is MNHNY and CDR2 SVGAGI (reference sequence). The chain's CDR3 is CASSPGGVNIQYF. The CDR3 DNA reads as TGTGCCAGCAGTCCCGGGGGGGTGAACATTCAGTACTTC.

V usage is TRBV10-3 and J usage is TRBJ1-3; D might be TRBD1 (5 bases). The CDR3 contains 12 residues. The V gene lost 10 bases and the J gene lost 0 bases, with 7 bases spanning the gap. The germline CDR1 and CDR2 sequences are ENHRY and SYGVKD. DNA of the CDR3: TGTGCCACCGGGGGCTCTGGAAACACCATATATTTT. It yields the protein CATGGSGNTIYF.

The rearrangement joins TRBV12-3 or TRBV12-4 to TRBJ2-1; D call uncertain. The CDR3 spans 12 residues. V was pared by 5 bases and J by 3 bases, with 5 bases between. The CDR3 spells CASSPYYNEQFF. In nucleotides, the CDR3 is TGTGCCAGCAGTCCCTACTACAATGAGCAGTTCTTC.

The chain links TRBV11-2 to TRBJ2-7; D not certain. V lost 4 bases to trimming and J lost 0 bases, with 10 bases between them. This CDR3 comprises 14 residues. The germline CDR1 and CDR2 sequences are SGHAT and FQNNGV. The CDR3 loop reads CASSSGLGSYEQYF. The DNA of the CDR3 is TGTGCCAGCAGCTCCGGGTTAGGCTCCTACGAGCAGTACTTC.

The chain employs TRBV9 and TRBJ1-5; tentative D call: TRBD1 (6 bases). V dropped 3 bases and J dropped 5 bases, with 9 bases sitting between them. Germline loops: CDR1 SGDLS, CDR2 YYNGEE. The CDR3 has 13 residues. This CDR3 is CASSGGPDQPQHF. The CDR3 DNA reads as TGTGCCAGCAGCGGGGGGCCCGATCAGCCCCAGCATTTT.

This chain connects TRBV9 to TRBJ2-1, with 8 bases lining up with TRBD2. The CDR3 is 19 amino acids. J gave up 0 bases and V 0 bases, and 11 bases lay outside the gene matches. Germline V lookup: CDR1 SGDLS, CDR2 YYNGEE. The chain's CDR3 is CASSVAPLAAASSYNEQFF. As DNA, the CDR3 is TGTGCCAGCAGCGTAGCTCCACTAGCGGCCGCAAGCTCCTACAATGAGCAGTTCTTC.